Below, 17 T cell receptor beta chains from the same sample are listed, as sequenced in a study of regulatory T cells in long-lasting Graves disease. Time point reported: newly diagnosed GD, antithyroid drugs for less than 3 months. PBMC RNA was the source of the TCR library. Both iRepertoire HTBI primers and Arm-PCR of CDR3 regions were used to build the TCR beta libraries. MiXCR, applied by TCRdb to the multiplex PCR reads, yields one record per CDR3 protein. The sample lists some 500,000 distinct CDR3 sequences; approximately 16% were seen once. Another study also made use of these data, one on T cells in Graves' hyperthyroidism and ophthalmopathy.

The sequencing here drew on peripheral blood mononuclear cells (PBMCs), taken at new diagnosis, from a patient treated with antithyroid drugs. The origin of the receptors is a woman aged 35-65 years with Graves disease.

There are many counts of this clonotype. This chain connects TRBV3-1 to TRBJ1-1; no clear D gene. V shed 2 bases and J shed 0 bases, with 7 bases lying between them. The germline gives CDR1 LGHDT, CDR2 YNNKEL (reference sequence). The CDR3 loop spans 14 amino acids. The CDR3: CASSQRAMNTEAFF. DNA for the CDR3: TGTGCCAGCAGCCAAAGGGCTATGAACACTGAAGCTTTCTTT. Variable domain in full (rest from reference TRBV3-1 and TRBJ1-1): DTAVSQTPKYLVTQMGNDKSIKCEQNLGHDTMYWYKQDSKKFLKIMFSYNNKELIINETVPNRFSPKSPDKAHLNLHINSLELGDSAVYFCASSQRAMNTEAFFGQGTRLTVV.

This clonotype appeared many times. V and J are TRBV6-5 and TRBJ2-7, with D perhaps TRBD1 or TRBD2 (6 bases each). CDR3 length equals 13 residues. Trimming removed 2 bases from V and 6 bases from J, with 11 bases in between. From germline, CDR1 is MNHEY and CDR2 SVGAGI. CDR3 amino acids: CASSYPGAREQYF. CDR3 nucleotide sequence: TGTGCCAGCAGTTACCCGGGGGCTCGCGAGCAGTACTTC.

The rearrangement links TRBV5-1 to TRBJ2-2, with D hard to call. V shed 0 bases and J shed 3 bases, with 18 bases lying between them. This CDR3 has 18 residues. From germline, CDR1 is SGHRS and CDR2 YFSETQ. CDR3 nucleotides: TGCGCCAGCAGCTTGGAGGGCGCAAGGTATGGTGACACCGGGGAGCTGTTTTTT. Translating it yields CASSLEGARYGDTGELFF.

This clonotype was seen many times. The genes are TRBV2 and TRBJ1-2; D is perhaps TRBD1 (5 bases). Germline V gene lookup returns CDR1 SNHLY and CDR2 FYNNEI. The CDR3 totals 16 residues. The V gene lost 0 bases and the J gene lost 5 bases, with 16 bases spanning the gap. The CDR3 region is CASSEALQTAGYGYTF. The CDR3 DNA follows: TGTGCCAGCAGTGAAGCGCTTCAGACTGCAGGGTATGGCTACACCTTC.

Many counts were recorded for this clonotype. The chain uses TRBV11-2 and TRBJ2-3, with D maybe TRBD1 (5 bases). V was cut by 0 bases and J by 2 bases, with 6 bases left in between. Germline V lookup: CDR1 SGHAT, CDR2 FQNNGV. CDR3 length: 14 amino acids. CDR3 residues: CASSLDGHTDTQYF. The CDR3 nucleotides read TGTGCCAGCAGCTTAGACGGACACACAGATACGCAGTATTTT. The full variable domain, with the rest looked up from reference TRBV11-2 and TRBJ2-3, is EAGVAQSPRYKIIEKRQSVAFWCNPISGHATLYWYQQILGQGPKLLIQFQNNGVVDDSQLPKDRFSAERLKGVDSTLKIQPAKLEDSAVYLCASSLDGHTDTQYFGPGTRLTVL.

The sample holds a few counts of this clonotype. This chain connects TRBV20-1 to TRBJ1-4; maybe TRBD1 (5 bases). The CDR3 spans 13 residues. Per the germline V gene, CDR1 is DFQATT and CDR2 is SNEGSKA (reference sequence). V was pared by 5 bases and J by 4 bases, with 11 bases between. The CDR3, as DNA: TGCAGTGCTTATTCGGGGGGTAATGAAAAACTGTTTTTT. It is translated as CSAYSGGNEKLFF.

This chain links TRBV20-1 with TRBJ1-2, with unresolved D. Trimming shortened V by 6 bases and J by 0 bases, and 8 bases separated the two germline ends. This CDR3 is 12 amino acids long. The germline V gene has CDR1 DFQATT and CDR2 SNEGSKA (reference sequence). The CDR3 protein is CSAATSNYGYTF. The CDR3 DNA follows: TGCAGTGCCGCGACGTCTAACTATGGCTACACCTTC.

The CDR3 DNA follows: TGTGCCAGCAGCCCGGGCGATTTATGGGTGGGTCAGCCCCAGCATTTT. It encodes CASSPGDLWVGQPQHF. The chain couples TRBV4-2 to TRBJ1-5; D is unresolved. Between the trimmed V and J ends, which lost 4 bases and 6 bases, there was a span of 19 bases. Germline assignment: CDR1 LGHNA and CDR2 YNFKEQ. The CDR3 contains 16 residues.

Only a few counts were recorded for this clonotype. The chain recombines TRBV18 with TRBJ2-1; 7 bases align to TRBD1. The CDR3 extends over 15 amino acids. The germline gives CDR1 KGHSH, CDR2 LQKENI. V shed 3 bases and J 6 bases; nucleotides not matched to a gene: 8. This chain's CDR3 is CASSPLTGVFNEQFF. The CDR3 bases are TGTGCCAGCTCACCGTTAACAGGGGTATTCAATGAGCAGTTCTTC.

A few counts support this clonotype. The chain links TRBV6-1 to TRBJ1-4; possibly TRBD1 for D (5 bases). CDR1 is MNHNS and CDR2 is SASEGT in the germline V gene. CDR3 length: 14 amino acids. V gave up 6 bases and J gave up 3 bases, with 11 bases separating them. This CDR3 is CASRSGWANEKLFF. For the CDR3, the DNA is TGTGCCAGCAGGTCAGGGTGGGCTAATGAAAAACTGTTTTTT.

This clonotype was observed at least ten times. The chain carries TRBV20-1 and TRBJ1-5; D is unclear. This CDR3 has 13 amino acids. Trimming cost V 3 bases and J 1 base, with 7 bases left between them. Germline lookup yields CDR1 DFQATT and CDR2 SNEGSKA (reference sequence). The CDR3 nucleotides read TGCAGTGCTAGGGGCCAGAGCAATCAGCCCCAGCATTTT. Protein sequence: CSARGQSNQPQHF.

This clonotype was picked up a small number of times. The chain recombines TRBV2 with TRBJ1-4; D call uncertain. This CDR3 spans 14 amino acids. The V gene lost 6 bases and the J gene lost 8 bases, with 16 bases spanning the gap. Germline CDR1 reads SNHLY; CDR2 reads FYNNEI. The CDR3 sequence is CASSHREFGEKLFF. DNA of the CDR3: TGTGCCAGCAGCCACCGGGAGTTCGGCGAAAAACTGTTTTTT. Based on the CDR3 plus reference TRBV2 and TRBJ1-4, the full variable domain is EPEVTQTPSHQVTQMGQEVILRCVPISNHLYFYWYRQILGQKVEFLVSFYNNEISEKSEIFDDQFSVERPDGSNFTLKIRSTKLEDSAMYFCASSHREFGEKLFFGSGTQLSVL.

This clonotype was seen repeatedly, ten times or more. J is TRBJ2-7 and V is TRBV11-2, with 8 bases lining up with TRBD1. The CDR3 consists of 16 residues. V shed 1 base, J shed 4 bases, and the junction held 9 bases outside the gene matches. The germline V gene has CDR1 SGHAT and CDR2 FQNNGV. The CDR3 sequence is CASSLGTGRLVYEQYF. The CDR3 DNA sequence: TGTGCCAGCAGCTTAGGGACAGGGCGGTTGGTTTACGAGCAGTACTTC.

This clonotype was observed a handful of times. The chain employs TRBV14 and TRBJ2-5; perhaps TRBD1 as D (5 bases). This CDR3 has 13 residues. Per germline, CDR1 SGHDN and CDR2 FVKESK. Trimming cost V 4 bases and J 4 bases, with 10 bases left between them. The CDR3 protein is CASSRSTGETQYF. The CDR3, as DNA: TGTGCCAGCAGCCGGTCTACAGGAGAGACCCAGTACTTC. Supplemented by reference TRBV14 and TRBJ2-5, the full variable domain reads EAGVTQFPSHSVIEKGQTVTLRCDPISGHDNLYWYRRVMGKEIKFLLHFVKESKQDESGMPNNRFLAERTGGTYSTLKVQPAELEDSGVYFCASSRSTGETQYFGPGTRLLVL.

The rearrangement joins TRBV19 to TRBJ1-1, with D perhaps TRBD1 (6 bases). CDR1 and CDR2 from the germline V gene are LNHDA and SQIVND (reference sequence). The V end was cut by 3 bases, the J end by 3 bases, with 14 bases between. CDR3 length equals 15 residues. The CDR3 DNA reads TGTGCCAGTAGTATGGCGGGGGCCCGGGACACTGAAGCTTTCTTT. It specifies CASSMAGARDTEAFF.

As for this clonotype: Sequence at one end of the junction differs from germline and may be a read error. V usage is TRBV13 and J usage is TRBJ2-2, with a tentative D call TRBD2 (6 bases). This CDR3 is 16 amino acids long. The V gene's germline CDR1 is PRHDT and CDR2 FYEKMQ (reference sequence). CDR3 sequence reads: CASSLGGYHRTGGLFF. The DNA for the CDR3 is TGTGCCAGCAGCTTAGGCGGATATCACCGAACCGGGGGGCTGTTTTTT.

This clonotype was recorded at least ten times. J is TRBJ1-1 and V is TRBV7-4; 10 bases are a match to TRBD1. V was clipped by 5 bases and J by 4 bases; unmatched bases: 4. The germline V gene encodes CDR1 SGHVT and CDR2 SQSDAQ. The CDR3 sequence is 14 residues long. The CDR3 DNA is TGTGCCAGCAGCAAACGGACAGGGGGCACTGAAGCTTTCTTT. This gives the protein CASSKRTGGTEAFF. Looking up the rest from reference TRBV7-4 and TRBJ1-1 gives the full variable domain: GAGVSQSPRYKVAKRGRDVALRCDSISGHVTLYWYRQTLGQGSEVLTYSQSDAQRDKSGRPSGRFSAERPERSVSTLKIQRTEQGDSAVYLCASSKRTGGTEAFFGQGTRLTVV.